This T cell receptor beta chain was sequenced for a study of blood T cells in healthy people across ages. The second PCR ran about 6 to 12 cycles with a sample-barcoded 5' primer and J-beta primers. TCRdb fed the 5' RACE reads into MiXCR, producing one record per CDR3 protein. The data contain about 1.4 million distinct CDR3 sequences, 55% to 75% of them singletons. The sample holds many counts of this clonotype. Germline values: CDR1 MGHDK, CDR2 SYGVNS. Trimming took 3 bases from V and 3 from J, leaving 9 bases between them. CDR3 size: 13 residues. V and J are TRBV25-1 and TRBJ2-7, with D possibly matching TRBD2 (5 bases). Sequencing input: blood. The source is a man younger than 35 in good health. CDR3 residues: CASSDGGIYEQYF. CDR3 DNA sequence: TGTGCCAGCAGTGACGGAGGTATCTACGAGCAGTACTTC.